Listed below are T cell receptor beta chains from one sample, sequenced in a study of early T cells in non-severe SARS-CoV-2 infection. TCRdb reanalysed the 5' RACE reads using MiXCR and keeps one entry per CDR3 protein. The table records around 26,000 distinct CDR3 sequences, 4% to 4.5% of them present only once. What was sequenced was whole blood. Receptors originate from an adult who was a healthcare worker with PCR-confirmed SARS-CoV-2 infection or an uninfected control (not recorded which). CDR3s include the opening cysteine and the closing phenylalanine or tryptophan. The order of the fields is D gene, clone size, J gene, V gene, CDR3 protein, CDR3 DNA. A D gene is named only where the DNA matches it firmly. Clone size, where shown, is once, few, many, or a class for clones that have expanded.

>.|many|TRBJ2-2|TRBV7-2
CASSLGGDTGELFF
TGTGCCAGCAGCTTAGGGGGGGACACCGGGGAGCTGTTTTTT
>TRBD2|many|TRBJ2-1|TRBV3-1
CASSQGTSGGVEFF
TGTGCCAGCAGCCAAGGGACTAGCGGGGGGGTGGAGTTCTTC
>TRBD2|many|TRBJ2-7|TRBV5-1
CASSPGLAAYEQYF
TGCGCCAGCAGCCCGGGACTAGCGGCCTACGAGCAGTACTTC
>.|.|TRBJ2-1|TRBV24-1
CATSDSGVTYNEQLF
TGTGCCACCAGTGACTCCGGGGTTACCTACAATGAGCAGCTCTTC
>TRBD1|many|TRBJ1-4|TRBV18
CASSPDRGRNEKLFF
TGTGCCAGCTCACCTGACAGGGGACGGAACGAAAAACTGTTTTTT
>TRBD1|many|TRBJ1-1|TRBV4-1
CASSQGQGMGTEAFF
TGCGCCAGCAGCCAAGGACAGGGGATGGGGACTGAAGCTTTCTTT
>.|many|TRBJ1-1|TRBV6-5
CASSYGRQGNTEAFF
TGTGCCAGCAGTTACGGGCGTCAGGGGAACACTGAAGCTTTCTTT
>TRBD2|many|TRBJ2-3|TRBV10-3
CAIKTGGSTDTQYF
TGTGCCATCAAGACCGGGGGGAGCACAGATACGCAGTATTTT
>.|many|TRBJ1-5|TRBV12-3/TRBV12-4
CASSIAVSNQPQHF
TGTGCCAGCAGTATAGCGGTCAGCAATCAGCCCCAGCATTTT
>.|many|TRBJ1-2|TRBV24-1
CATSDRATWGYTF
TGTGCCACCAGTGATCGGGCCACCTGGGGCTACACCTTC
>TRBD1|many|TRBJ2-3|TRBV10-3
CAISRRQGAADTQYF
TGTGCCATCAGTCGGAGACAGGGGGCGGCAGATACGCAGTATTTT